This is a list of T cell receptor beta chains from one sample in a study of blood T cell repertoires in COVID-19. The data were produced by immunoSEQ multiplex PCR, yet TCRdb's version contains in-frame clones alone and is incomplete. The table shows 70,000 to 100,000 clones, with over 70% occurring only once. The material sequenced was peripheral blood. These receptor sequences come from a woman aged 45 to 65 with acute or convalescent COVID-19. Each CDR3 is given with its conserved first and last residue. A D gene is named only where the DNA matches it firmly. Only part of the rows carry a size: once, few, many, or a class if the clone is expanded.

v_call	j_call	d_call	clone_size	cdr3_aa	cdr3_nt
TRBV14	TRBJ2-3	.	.	CASSQTNTQYF	TGTGCCAGCAGCCAAACAAATACGCAGTATTTT
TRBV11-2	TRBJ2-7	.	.	CASSPPAPEQYF	TGTGCCAGCAGCCCACCAGCGCCCGAGCAGTACTTC
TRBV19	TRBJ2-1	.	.	CASSILREPNEQFF	TGTGCCAGTAGTATACTCCGAGAGCCCAATGAGCAGTTCTTC
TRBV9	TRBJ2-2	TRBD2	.	CASSVGAGGPTGELFF	TGTGCCAGCAGCGTCGGAGCGGGGGGGCCGACCGGGGAGCTGTTTTTT
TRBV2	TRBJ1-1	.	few	CATHNTGVDTEAFF	TGTGCTACACACAACACGGGGGTGGACACTGAAGCTTTCTTT
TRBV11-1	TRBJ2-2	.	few	CASSRRLGPSTGELFF	TGTGCCAGCAGCCGCCGCCTAGGCCCCTCCACCGGGGAGCTGTTTTTT
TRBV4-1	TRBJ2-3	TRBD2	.	CASSQEGGNGDTQYF	TGCGCCAGCAGCCAAGAGGGGGGGAATGGAGATACGCAGTATTTT
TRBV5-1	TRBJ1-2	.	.	CASSPGGGYGYTF	TGCGCCAGCAGCCCCGGGGGGGGCTATGGCTACACCTTC
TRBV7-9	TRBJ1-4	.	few	CASSQKRRLEEKLFF	TGTGCCAGCAGCCAAAAGCGGCGGTTGGAGGAAAAACTGTTTTTT
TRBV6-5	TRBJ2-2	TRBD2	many	CASRGLADTGELFF	TGTGCCAGCAGGGGACTAGCCGACACCGGGGAGCTGTTTTTT
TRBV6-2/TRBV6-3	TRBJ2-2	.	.	CASSYHRDGELFF	TGTGCCAGCAGTTACCACAGGGACGGGGAGCTGTTTTTT
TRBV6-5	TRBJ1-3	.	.	CASGSGSGNTIYF	TGTGCCAGCGGGTCGGGCTCTGGAAACACCATATATTTT
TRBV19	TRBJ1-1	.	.	CASTWDGRGTEAFF	TGTGCCAGTACCTGGGACGGTCGGGGGACTGAAGCTTTCTTT
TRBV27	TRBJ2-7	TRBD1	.	CASSILPGQGLSYEQYF	TGTGCCAGCAGTATTCTACCGGGACAGGGGCTCTCCTACGAGCAGTACTTC
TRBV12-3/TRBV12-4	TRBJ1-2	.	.	CASSLTGRGGYTF	TGTGCCAGCAGTTTAACCGGGAGAGGCGGCTACACCTTC
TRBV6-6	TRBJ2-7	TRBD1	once	CASSRTGKNEQYF	TGTGCCAGCAGTCGGACAGGGAAAAACGAGCAGTACTTC
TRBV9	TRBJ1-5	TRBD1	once	CASSSGTGESNQPQHF	TGTGCCAGCAGCAGCGGGACAGGGGAAAGCAATCAGCCCCAGCATTTT
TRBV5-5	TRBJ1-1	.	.	CASSFGRGYLGTEAFF	TGTGCCAGCAGCTTCGGACGGGGGTACTTAGGGACTGAAGCTTTCTTT
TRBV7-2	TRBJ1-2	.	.	CASSLDSLSYGYTF	TGTGCCAGCAGCTTAGACAGCCTCTCCTATGGCTACACCTTC
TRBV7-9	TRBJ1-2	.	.	CASSSQGEAYGYTF	TGTGCCAGCAGCTCTCAAGGGGAGGCCTATGGCTACACCTTC
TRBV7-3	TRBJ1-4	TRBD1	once	CASSLTGGLGEKLFF	TGTGCCAGCAGCTTGACAGGGGGCTTGGGGGAAAAACTGTTTTTT
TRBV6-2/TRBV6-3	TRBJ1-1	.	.	CASSYSEGTNTEAFF	TGTGCCAGCAGTTACTCGGAGGGCACGAACACTGAAGCTTTCTTT
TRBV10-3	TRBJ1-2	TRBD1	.	CATISGTGDYGYTF	TGTGCCACGATCTCCGGGACAGGGGACTATGGCTACACCTTC
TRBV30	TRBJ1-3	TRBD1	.	CARQGKSGNTIYF	TGTGCCCGACAGGGCAAATCTGGAAACACCATATATTTT
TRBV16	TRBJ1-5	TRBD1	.	CASSQSGTGDQPQHF	TGTGCCAGCAGCCAATCGGGGACAGGGGATCAGCCCCAGCATTTT
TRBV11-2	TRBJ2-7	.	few	CASSSGTQVYEQYF	TGTGCCAGCAGCTCCGGGACACAGGTCTACGAGCAGTACTTC
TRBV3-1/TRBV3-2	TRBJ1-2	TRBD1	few	CASSQAAYRDRGGYTF	TGTGCCAGCAGCCAAGCTGCCTACCGGGACAGGGGTGGCTACACCTTC
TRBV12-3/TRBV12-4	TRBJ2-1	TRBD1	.	CASDRGHNEQFF	TGTGCCAGTGACAGGGGTCACAATGAGCAGTTCTTC
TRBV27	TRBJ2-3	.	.	CASAWGQGGTDTQYF	TGTGCCAGCGCCTGGGGCCAGGGCGGCACAGATACGCAGTATTTT
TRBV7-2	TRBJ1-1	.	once	CASSQARGARNTEAFF	TGTGCCAGCAGCCAGGCAAGGGGCGCCCGGAACACTGAAGCTTTCTTT
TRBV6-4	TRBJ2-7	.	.	CASSDSTGGNRSSYEQYF	TGTGCCAGCAGTGACTCGACGGGGGGCAACAGGAGCTCCTACGAGCAGTACTTC
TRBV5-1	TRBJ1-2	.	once	CASSLAGDHYGYTF	TGCGCCAGCAGCTTGGCCGGGGATCACTATGGCTACACCTTC
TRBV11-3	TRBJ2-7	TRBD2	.	CASSLRGGSSYEQYF	TGTGCCAGCAGCCTTAGGGGCGGGAGCTCCTACGAGCAGTACTTC
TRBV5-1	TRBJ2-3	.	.	CASSGAGVPRDTQYF	TGCGCCAGCAGCGGGGCAGGGGTTCCACGGGATACGCAGTATTTT
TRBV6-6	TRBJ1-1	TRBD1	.	CASRRGQGAPEAFF	TGTGCCAGCAGGAGGGGACAGGGGGCCCCTGAAGCTTTCTTT
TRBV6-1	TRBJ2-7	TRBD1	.	CASSDTGGAYEQYF	TGTGCCAGCAGTGATACAGGGGGAGCGTACGAGCAGTACTTC
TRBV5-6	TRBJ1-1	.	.	CASVGGGLNTEAFF	TGTGCCAGCGTTGGCGGGGGCCTGAACACTGAAGCTTTCTTT
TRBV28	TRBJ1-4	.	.	CASSLRGGKGEKLFF	TGTGCCAGCAGTTTAAGGGGAGGGAAGGGCGAAAAACTGTTTTTT
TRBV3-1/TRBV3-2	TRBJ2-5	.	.	CASSQRVGGTFETQYF	TGTGCCAGCAGCCAAAGGGTGGGGGGAACTTTCGAGACCCAGTACTTC
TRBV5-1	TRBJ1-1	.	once	CASSQGMNTEAFF	TGCGCCAGCAGCCAGGGAATGAACACTGAAGCTTTCTTT
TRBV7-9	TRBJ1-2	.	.	CASSQTGRGGYTF	TGTGCCAGCAGCCAAACAGGGAGGGGTGGCTACACCTTC
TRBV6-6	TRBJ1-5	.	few	CASRNQGTYSNQPQHF	TGTGCCAGCAGAAACCAGGGAACTTATAGCAATCAGCCCCAGCATTTT
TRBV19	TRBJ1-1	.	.	CASSTRGALLNTEAFF	TGTGCCAGTAGTACCCGTGGGGCGCTATTGAACACTGAAGCTTTCTTT
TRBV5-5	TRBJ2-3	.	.	CASSLGGGTDTQYF	TGTGCCAGCAGCTTGGGGGGGGGCACAGATACGCAGTATTTT
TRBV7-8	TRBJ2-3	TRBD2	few	CASSSPSGGFTDTQYF	TGTGCCAGCAGCTCCCCTAGCGGGGGGTTCACAGATACGCAGTATTTT
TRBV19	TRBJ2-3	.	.	CASSEGLFTDTQYF	TGTGCCAGTAGTGAGGGACTCTTCACAGATACGCAGTATTTT
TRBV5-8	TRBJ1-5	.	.	CASTIPGGRYSNQPQHF	TGTGCCAGCACCATACCGGGGGGGAGATATAGCAATCAGCCCCAGCATTTT
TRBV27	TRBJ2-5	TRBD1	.	CASSPPLRAGGQETQYF	TGTGCCAGCAGCCCACCACTCCGGGCAGGGGGCCAAGAGACCCAGTACTTC
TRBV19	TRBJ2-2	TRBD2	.	CASSGTSGGTGELFF	TGTGCCAGTAGTGGGACTAGCGGGGGCACCGGGGAGCTGTTTTTT
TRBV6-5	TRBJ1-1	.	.	CASSYSRVNTEAFF	TGTGCCAGCAGTTACTCGAGGGTGAACACTGAAGCTTTCTTT